The 22 T cell receptor beta chains reported below all come from one sample, sequenced in a study of CD8+ T cells in alopecia areata. Treatment of the sample: oral pan-JAK inhibitor, 5-10 mg twice daily. Extracted RNA was reverse transcribed into cDNA, the sequencing template. The table came from immunoSEQ multiplex PCR; TCRdb's copy has only in-frame clones and leaves some out. The sample carries 150,000 to 200,000 clones, about three fifths recorded once. The source material was CD4+ T cells sorted from blood, sampled at week 24, from a patient treated with tofacitinib. These receptor sequences come from a human donor with alopecia areata.

This rearrangement joins TRBV5-6 to TRBJ1-2; TRBD1 is a possible D gene (5 bases). This CDR3 spans 13 amino acids. V was pared by 3 bases and J by 6 bases, with 12 bases between. Germline CDR1 reads SGHDT; CDR2 reads YYEEEE. CDR3: CASSSGTLHGYTF. The CDR3 DNA follows: TGTGCCAGCAGCTCCGGGACTCTCCATGGCTACACCTTC.

The chain employs TRBV5-1 and TRBJ2-7; 10 positions agree with TRBD2. The CDR3 extends over 13 amino acids. Germline lookup yields CDR1 SGHRS and CDR2 YFSETQ. Trimming cost V 5 bases and J 5 bases; bases outside gene matches: 4. The chain's CDR3 is CASRNLAGDEQYF. CDR3 sequence (DNA): TGCGCCAGCAGAAATCTAGCGGGGGACGAGCAGTACTTC.

This clone was recorded a few times. CDR3 region: CASSPPIRLSSETQYF. In DNA, the CDR3 is TGTGCCAGCAGCCCACCTATCCGACTAAGTTCAGAGACCCAGTACTTC. The chain couples TRBV7-2 to TRBJ2-5; a weak D match, TRBD2 (5 bases). Germline CDR1 is SGHTA and CDR2 is FQGNSA. V was cut by 5 bases and J by 4 bases, with 20 bases left in between. The CDR3 spans 16 residues.

The V call is TRBV7-2, the J call TRBJ2-7; 8 bases are a match to TRBD2. V gave up 3 bases and J gave up 7 bases; unmatched junction bases: 8. Germline V gene lookup returns CDR1 SGHTA and CDR2 FQGNSA. CDR3 length: 14 residues. The DNA of the CDR3 is TGTGCCAGCAGCTTCCTAGCGGGTTCTAGGGAGCAGTACTTC. This gives the protein CASSFLAGSREQYF.

The chain links TRBV10-3 to TRBJ1-2, with D possibly matching TRBD1 (5 bases). Germline lookup yields CDR1 ENHRY and CDR2 SYGVKD. The CDR3 length is 15 residues. Trimming stripped 3 bases from V and 0 bases from J, with 11 bases between. The CDR3, as DNA: TGTGCCATCAGTGACCGACAGCTAACTAACTATGGCTACACCTTC. Encoded protein: CAISDRQLTNYGYTF.

V is TRBV29-1 and J is TRBJ1-2; a possible D gene is TRBD1 (5 bases). The V end was cut by 3 bases, the J end by 8 bases, with 16 bases between. Looked up from germline, CDR1 is SQVTM and CDR2 is ANQGSEA. The CDR3 consists of 13 residues. CDR3 region: CSVESRGPGGYTF. The CDR3 DNA sequence: TGCAGCGTTGAGAGTCGGGGCCCCGGCGGCTACACCTTC.

V is TRBV4-1 and J is TRBJ1-2; TRBD1 agrees at 12 bases. The CDR3 is 19 residues long. After removal of 3 bases from V and 7 bases from J, the junction contained 18 bases not matched to a gene. Germline assignment: CDR1 MGHRA and CDR2 YSYEKL. CDR3 in amino acids: CASSHPTSGTGGVKSGYTF. CDR3 DNA sequence: TGCGCCAGCAGCCACCCAACTTCCGGGACAGGGGGCGTGAAGTCTGGCTACACCTTC.

The chain couples TRBV19 to TRBJ2-3; D is unclear. The CDR3 consists of 11 residues. Germline loops: CDR1 LNHDA, CDR2 SQIVND (reference sequence). The V end lost 6 bases, the J end lost 2 bases, and 3 bases lay between the germline ends. The CDR3 sequence: CASRTTDTQYF. CDR3 nucleotide sequence: TGTGCCAGTAGAACCACAGATACGCAGTATTTT.

This sequence joins TRBV2 and TRBJ1-5, with D possibly being TRBD1 (5 bases). The germline V gene encodes CDR1 SNHLY and CDR2 FYNNEI. The CDR3 has 14 amino acids. V lost 6 bases to trimming and J lost 7 bases, with 16 bases between them. The CDR3 DNA is TGTGCCAGCAGCCGAGAGGGGCGCGAACAGCCCCAGCATTTT. Residues: CASSREGREQPQHF.

This clone has only a few counts. The V call is TRBV4-3, the J call TRBJ1-4, with 8 bases that match TRBD1. V was clipped by 0 bases and J by 6 bases; unmatched bases: 6. From germline, CDR1 is LGHNA and CDR2 YSLEER. This CDR3 spans 16 amino acids. The CDR3, as DNA: TGCGCCAGCAGCCAAGATTTTGGACAGGGTTATGAAAAACTGTTTTTT. Protein sequence: CASSQDFGQGYEKLFF.

CDR3 in amino acids: CASSQGTSGELFF. CDR3 coding DNA: TGTGCCAGCAGCCAAGGGACCTCCGGGGAGCTGTTTTTT. V is TRBV25-1 and J is TRBJ2-2, with D possibly called TRBD1 or TRBD2 (5 bases each). V was clipped by 6 bases and J by 6 bases, with 11 bases between them. CDR3 length equals 13 residues. The germline V gene encodes CDR1 MGHDK and CDR2 SYGVNS.

The V and J genes are TRBV29-1 and TRBJ1-2, with D possibly TRBD1 on 5 matching bases. V was clipped by 7 bases and J by 0 bases, with 15 bases between them. Germline lookup yields CDR1 SQVTM and CDR2 ANQGSEA. CDR3 length equals 14 residues. The CDR3 is CSAETTVANYGYTF. In DNA form, the CDR3 reads TGCAGCGCCGAAACGACAGTAGCTAACTATGGCTACACCTTC.

J is TRBJ2-7 and V is TRBV6-5, with TRBD1 matching 10 bases. Germline CDR1 MNHEY, CDR2 SVGAGI. V lost 7 bases, J lost 5 bases, and 5 bases stayed unmatched. The CDR3 is made up of 13 amino acids. CDR3 in amino acids: CASKGTGVNEQYF. The CDR3 bases are TGTGCCAGCAAAGGGACAGGGGTAAACGAGCAGTACTTC.

The table lists this clone with a count of one. This sequence joins TRBV7-2 and TRBJ2-1, with 9 positions matching TRBD2. CDR3 size: 15 residues. The trim removed 5 bases at V and 8 bases at J, leaving 10 bases unmatched. CDR1 and CDR2 from the germline V gene are SGHTA and FQGNSA. CDR3 sequence reads: CASSRYGLAFDEQFF. CDR3 coding DNA: TGTGCCAGCAGCCGTTACGGACTAGCGTTCGATGAGCAGTTCTTC. The full variable domain, its missing parts supplied by reference TRBV7-2 and TRBJ2-1, is GAGVSQSPSNKVTEKGKDVELRCDPISGHTALYWYRQSLGQGLEFLIYFQGNSAPDKSGLPSDRFSAERTGGSVSTLTIQRTQQEDSAVYLCASSRYGLAFDEQFFGPGTRLTVL.

The chain links TRBV5-6 to TRBJ2-1, with D hard to call. With 0 bases removed from V and 7 bases from J, the gap between germline ends came to 2 bases. The CDR3 covers 11 residues. Germline CDR1 is SGHDT and CDR2 is YYEEEE. The CDR3 nucleotides read TGTGCCAGCAGCTTGGCGAATGAGCAGTTCTTC. As protein: CASSLANEQFF.

In DNA form, the CDR3 reads TGTGCCTGGAGTGTTAGCGCCGGGGAGCTGTTTTTT. Residues: CAWSVSAGELFF. The V gene is TRBV30, the J gene TRBJ2-2; weak D call: TRBD2 (5 bases). The V gene lost 0 bases and the J gene lost 6 bases, with 5 bases spanning the gap. Germline values: CDR1 GTSNPN, CDR2 SVGIG (reference sequence). This CDR3 region has 12 residues.

The chain joins TRBV7-2 to TRBJ1-2; D call uncertain. This CDR3 has 13 residues. CDR1 and CDR2 (germline): SGHTA, FQGNSA. With 1 base removed from V and 8 bases from J, the gap between germline ends came to 11 bases. In nucleotides, the CDR3 is TGTGCCAGCAGCTTAGGGGTGCAGAAGGGCTACACCTTC. This translates into CASSLGVQKGYTF.

Written as DNA, the CDR3 is TGCAGCGTTGACGCAGGGGCAGGTGGGGCCAACGTCCTGACTTTC. This codes for CSVDAGAGGANVLTF. The chain joins TRBV29-1 to TRBJ2-6; weak D call: TRBD1 (6 bases). The CDR3 is 15 residues long. Germline-derived CDR1 and CDR2 are SQVTM and ANQGSEA. Deletions cut 3 bases from V and 3 bases from J, with 12 bases between. Together with reference TRBV29-1 and TRBJ2-6, the CDR3 gives the full variable domain: SAVISQKPSRDICQRGTSLTIQCQVDSQVTMMFWYRQQPGQSLTLIATANQGSEATYESGFVIDKFPISRPNLTFSTLTVSNMSPEDSSIYLCSVDAGAGGANVLTFGAGSRLTVL.

The V call is TRBV5-4, the J call TRBJ2-3, with TRBD2 identical over 11 bases. The ends lost 3 bases at V and 0 bases at J; junction bases unmatched: 12. The CDR3 runs to 19 residues. Germline V CDR1 and CDR2: SGHNT, YYREEE (reference sequence). CDR3 in amino acids: CASSSSSSGGRSSTDTQYF. CDR3 in DNA: TGTGCCAGCAGCTCGTCTTCTAGCGGGGGGAGATCTAGCACAGATACGCAGTATTTT.

In its sample, this clone was seen a few times. The chain has TRBV7-2 and TRBJ2-2, with 10 bases aligning to TRBD2. This CDR3 comprises 18 residues. Per germline, CDR1 SGHTA and CDR2 FQGNSA. After removal of 5 bases from V and 8 bases from J, the junction contained 17 bases not matched to a gene. The CDR3 is CASSPQGAGGPMVGELFF. The CDR3 coding sequence is TGTGCCAGCAGCCCTCAAGGAGCGGGGGGGCCGATGGTTGGGGAGCTGTTTTTT.

The rearrangement links TRBV5-1 to TRBJ2-7, with D perhaps matching TRBD2 (6 bases). CDR3 length equals 16 residues. V lost 4 bases and J 1 base, leaving 18 bases between the germline ends. Per germline, CDR1 SGHRS and CDR2 YFSETQ. CDR3 region: CASSVVGTVKSYEQYF. The DNA of the CDR3 is TGCGCCAGCAGCGTAGTCGGGACTGTCAAGTCCTACGAGCAGTACTTC.

This chain joins TRBV6-5 and TRBJ1-4; 10 bases fit TRBD1. Trimming at V came to 0 bases and at J to 8 bases, leaving 3 bases not matched to a gene. The CDR3 consists of 15 residues. Per the germline V gene, CDR1 is MNHEY and CDR2 is SVGAGI. The CDR3 loop reads CASSYSTGGVEKLFF. The CDR3 region has the DNA TGTGCCAGCAGTTACTCGACAGGGGGCGTAGAAAAACTGTTTTTT.